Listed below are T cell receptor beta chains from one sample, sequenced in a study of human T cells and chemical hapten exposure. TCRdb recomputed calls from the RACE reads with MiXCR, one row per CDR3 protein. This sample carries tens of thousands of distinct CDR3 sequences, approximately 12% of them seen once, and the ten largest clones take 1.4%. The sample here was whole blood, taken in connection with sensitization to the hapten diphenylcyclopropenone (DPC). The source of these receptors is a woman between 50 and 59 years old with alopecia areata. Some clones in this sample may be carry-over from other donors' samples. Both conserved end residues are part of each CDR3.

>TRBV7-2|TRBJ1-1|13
CASSWTGGSEAFF
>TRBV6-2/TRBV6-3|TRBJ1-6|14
CASSYGGKNSPLHF
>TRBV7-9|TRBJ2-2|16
CASSLETGGYTGELFF
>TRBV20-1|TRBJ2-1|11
CSASTSGGQFF
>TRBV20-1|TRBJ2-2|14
CSASPAGVAGELFF
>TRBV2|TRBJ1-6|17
CASSEGGEAEENSPLHF
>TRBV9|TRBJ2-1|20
CASSVALRTGSPRAYNEQFF
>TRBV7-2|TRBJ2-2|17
CASTRSGRPEPTGELFF
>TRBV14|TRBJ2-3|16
CASSQFGGESTDTQYF
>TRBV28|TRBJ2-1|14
CASNTWTSPNEQFF
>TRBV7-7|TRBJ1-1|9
CASSPGGFF
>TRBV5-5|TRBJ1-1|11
CASSIQGRAFF
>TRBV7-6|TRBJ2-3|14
CASSQAGGADTQYF
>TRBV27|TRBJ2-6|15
CASSLGTAGANVLTF
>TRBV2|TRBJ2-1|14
CATLRTPSGSEQFF
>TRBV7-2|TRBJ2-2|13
CASSLPGIHELFF
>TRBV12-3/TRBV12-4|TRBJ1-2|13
CASSLGGGRGYTF
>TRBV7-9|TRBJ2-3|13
CASSPAGPDTQYF
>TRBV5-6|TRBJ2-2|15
CASSFRSGSTGELFF
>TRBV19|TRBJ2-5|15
CASSSARLGQETQYF
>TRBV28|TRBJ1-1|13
CASHDVTNTEAFF
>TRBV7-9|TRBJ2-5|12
CASSLRDETQYF
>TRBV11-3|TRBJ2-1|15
CASSHVGIGYNEQFF
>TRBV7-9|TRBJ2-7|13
CASMRVRDHEQYF
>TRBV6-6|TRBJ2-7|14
CASKTPGTAGEQYF
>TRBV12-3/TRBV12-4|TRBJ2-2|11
CASINTGELFF
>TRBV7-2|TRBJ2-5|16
CASSLGTVSPKETQYF
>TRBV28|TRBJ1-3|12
CASSLRADTIYF
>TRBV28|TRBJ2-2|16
CASSGLGGVMRGELFF
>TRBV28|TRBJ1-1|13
CASNGRPNTEAFF
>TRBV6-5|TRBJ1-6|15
CASKRGSSYNSPLHF
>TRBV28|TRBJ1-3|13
CASSLRPGNTIYF
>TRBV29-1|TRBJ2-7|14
CSVSKRDGAYEQYF
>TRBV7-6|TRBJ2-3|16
CASSLVARESTDTQYF
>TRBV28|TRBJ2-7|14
CASSSPGQSYEQYF
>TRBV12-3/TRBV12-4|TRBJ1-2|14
CASSFPGERYGYTF
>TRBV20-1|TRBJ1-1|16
CSARSPQEGHRDEAFF
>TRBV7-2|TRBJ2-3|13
CASSLESTDTQYF
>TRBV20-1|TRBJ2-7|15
CSARDPRGSGYEQYF
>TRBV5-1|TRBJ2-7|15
CASSLEQTGAYEQYF
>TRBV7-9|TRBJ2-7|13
CASSPTSSYEQYF
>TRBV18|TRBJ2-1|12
CASSPTRYEQFF
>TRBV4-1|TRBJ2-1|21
CASSQEVTSGRPVSSYNEQFF
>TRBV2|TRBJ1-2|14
CASSTGRSLYGYTF
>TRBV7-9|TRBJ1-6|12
CASSLGEGPLHF
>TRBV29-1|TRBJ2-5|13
CSVVQGYQETQYF
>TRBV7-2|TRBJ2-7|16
CASSLGVGRTSKEQYF
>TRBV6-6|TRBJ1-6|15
CASSYSGHRDSPLHF
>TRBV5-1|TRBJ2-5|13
CASKGAGVETQYF
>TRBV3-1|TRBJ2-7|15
CASSQAGTGLHEQYF
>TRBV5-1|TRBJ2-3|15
CASSLAEGVHDTQYF
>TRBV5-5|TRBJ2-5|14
CASSRGLAEETQYF